Listed here are 20 T cell receptor beta chains from one sample, sequenced in a study of regulatory T cells in long-lasting Graves disease. Indicated time point: newly diagnosed GD, antithyroid drugs for less than 3 months. PBMCs were the source of the RNA used for TCR sequencing. Arm-PCR with iRepertoire HTBI primers amplified the CDR3 regions for these TCR beta libraries. MiXCR was run by TCRdb on the multiplex PCR reads, yielding one entry per CDR3 protein. Found here are over 450,000 distinct CDR3 sequences, around 12% of them singletons; the top ten hold around 9.3%. In addition, the sample was reused for a study of T cells in Graves' hyperthyroidism and ophthalmopathy.

Here the sequenced sample was peripheral blood mononuclear cells (PBMCs), taken at new diagnosis, from a patient treated with antithyroid drugs. These receptors were obtained from a woman aged 30 to 39 with Graves disease.

The chain recombines TRBV5-6 with TRBJ2-6; TRBD1 matches at 7 bases. Trimming at V came to 4 bases and at J to 2 bases, leaving 12 bases not matched to a gene. The CDR3 runs 18 residues. The V gene's germline CDR1 is SGHDT and CDR2 YYEEEE. Here the CDR3 reads CASSVLTGKNTGANVLTF. CDR3 nucleotides: TGTGCCAGCAGCGTACTGACAGGGAAGAACACTGGGGCCAACGTCCTGACTTTC.

In this sample, this clonotype turned up a few times. CDR3 protein: CSARGGTAGGNTIYF. Here the CDR3 DNA reads TGCAGTGCTAGAGGAGGGACAGCAGGTGGAAACACCATATATTTT. V is TRBV20-1 and J is TRBJ1-3; the match to TRBD1 covers 7 bases. The germline gives CDR1 DFQATT, CDR2 SNEGSKA (reference sequence). This CDR3 has 15 amino acids. Trimming removed 1 base from V and 3 bases from J; junction bases left unmatched: 6.

In this sample, this clonotype turned up many times. The chain has TRBV2 and TRBJ1-2; perhaps TRBD1 as D (6 bases). Germline lookup yields CDR1 SNHLY and CDR2 FYNNEI. CDR3 length equals 16 residues. V lost 8 bases to trimming and J lost 4 bases, with 23 bases between them. CDR3 nucleotides: TGTGCCAGCGAGGAAGACCTAGGGGGGGCAGGCTATGGCTACACCTTC. The encoded protein is CASEEDLGGAGYGYTF.

V usage is TRBV2 and J usage is TRBJ1-4; D uncertain. The CDR3 runs to 13 residues. The germline V gene has CDR1 SNHLY and CDR2 FYNNEI. V was clipped by 6 bases and J by 8 bases, with 13 bases between them. The CDR3 sequence is CASRERLGEKLFF. CDR3 nucleotide sequence: TGTGCCAGCAGGGAGCGTTTAGGGGAAAAACTGTTTTTT.

Worth noting for this clonotype: This could be a read error, since a much larger clone is one nucleotide away. The chain uses TRBV2 and TRBJ1-5; D is ambiguous. Germline assignment: CDR1 SNHLY and CDR2 FYNNEI. The CDR3 is 15 amino acids. CDR3 amino acids: CAGSPDGYSNQPQHF. In DNA, the CDR3 is TGTGCCGGCAGCCCTGACGGGTATAGCAATCAGCCCCAGCATTTT.

This clonotype occurred many times. CDR3 region: CASSIEGGGSEKLFF. CDR3 nucleotide sequence: TGTGCCAGTAGTATAGAAGGAGGGGGAAGTGAAAAACTGTTTTTT. This chain connects TRBV19 to TRBJ1-4, with TRBD1 as a possible D gene (6 bases). This CDR3 region has 15 residues. V lost 0 bases to trimming and J lost 7 bases, with 12 bases between them. The germline CDR1 and CDR2 sequences are LNHDA and SQIVND (reference sequence).

The chain uses TRBV20-1 and TRBJ2-1; D gene ambiguous. Germline values: CDR1 DFQATT, CDR2 SNEGSKA (reference sequence). CDR3 length equals 11 residues. V was shortened by 4 bases and J by 10 bases, with 11 bases between the two germline ends. The CDR3 DNA is TGCAGTGCTAAGACTTCTATCGAGCAGTTCTTC. Residues: CSAKTSIEQFF.

At least ten counts were recorded for this clonotype. The chain links TRBV19 to TRBJ2-3; 10 bases are a match to TRBD2. From germline, CDR1 is LNHDA and CDR2 SQIVND (reference sequence). The CDR3 length is 17 residues. Losses at the gene ends were 1 base for V and 2 bases for J; bases not matched to a gene: 6. In DNA form, the CDR3 reads TGTGCCAGTAGTATAGGACTAGCGGGTGTTATCACAGATACGCAGTATTTT. It translates to CASSIGLAGVITDTQYF.

Concerning this clonotype itself: A much larger clone lies one base from this, so it may be a read error. This chain links TRBV6-1 with TRBJ2-3, with TRBD1 as a possible D gene (6 bases). Trimming pared 3 bases from V and 3 bases from J, leaving 16 bases between. The germline CDR1 and CDR2 sequences are MNHNS and SASEGT. The CDR3 has 16 amino acids. CDR3 amino acids: CASSENQGLVTDTQYF. The CDR3 nucleotides are TGTGCCAGCAGTGAGAACCAGGGGTTGGTAACAGATACGCAGTATTTT.

The chain links TRBV7-2 to TRBJ2-2; TRBD2 matches at 15 bases. The trim removed 4 bases at V and 0 bases at J, leaving 3 bases unmatched. CDR1 and CDR2 from the germline V gene are SGHTA and FQGNSA. This CDR3 spans 18 amino acids. The CDR3 region has the DNA TGTGCCAGCAGCTCTGGGACTAGCGGGAGGACGAACACCGGGGAGCTGTTTTTT. Amino acids: CASSSGTSGRTNTGELFF.

This clonotype was found many times. CDR3 region: CASSPADRGNTEAFF. The CDR3 region has the DNA TGTGCCAGCAGCCCAGCTGACAGGGGGAACACTGAAGCTTTCTTT. The V gene is TRBV3-1, the J gene TRBJ1-1; 8 nucleotides align to TRBD1. The CDR3 is 15 amino acids. The J segment lost 1 base and the V segment lost 4 bases, leaving 5 bases of the junction unmatched. Per the germline V gene, CDR1 is LGHDT and CDR2 is YNNKEL (reference sequence).

This clonotype was observed at least ten times. This rearrangement joins TRBV11-2 to TRBJ2-1; 7 bases map to TRBD2. This CDR3 has 15 amino acids. Per germline, CDR1 SGHAT and CDR2 FQNNGV. V lost 2 bases to trimming and J lost 10 bases; unmatched junction nucleotides: 11. Written as DNA, the CDR3 is TGTGCCAGCAGCTTATCGAGGGAGGGCCGTCAGGAGCAGTTCTTC. Encoded protein: CASSLSREGRQEQFF.

Many counts were recorded for this clonotype. The chain employs TRBV7-2 and TRBJ1-3, with TRBD1 as a possible D gene (5 bases). Trimming stripped 5 bases from V and 2 bases from J, with 10 bases between. Germline V gene data show CDR1 as SGHTA and CDR2 as FQGNSA. The CDR3 extends over 14 amino acids. CDR3 sequence (DNA): TGTGCCAGCAGCCAAGACAGCGCTGGAAACACCATATATTTT. Its protein is CASSQDSAGNTIYF. Drawing the rest from reference TRBV7-2 and TRBJ1-3, the complete variable domain is GAGVSQSPSNKVTEKGKDVELRCDPISGHTALYWYRQSLGQGLEFLIYFQGNSAPDKSGLPSDRFSAERTGGSVSTLTIQRTQQEDSAVYLCASSQDSAGNTIYFGEGSWLTVV.

The sample holds one count of this clonotype. The chain combines TRBV27 with TRBJ2-1; 8 bases are a match to TRBD2. Looked up from germline, CDR1 is MNHEY and CDR2 is SMNVEV (reference sequence). The CDR3 has 16 residues. Unmatched junction bases numbered 7, after V lost 2 bases and J lost 4 bases. The CDR3 protein is CASSLISASGYNEQFF. DNA for the CDR3: TGTGCCAGCAGTTTAATCTCGGCTAGCGGGTACAATGAGCAGTTCTTC.

The table lists this clonotype with a few counts. The rearrangement uses TRBV5-1 and TRBJ2-5; no clear D gene. CDR3 length: 15 residues. Germline V CDR1 and CDR2: SGHRS, YFSETQ. V was cut by 0 bases and J by 1 base, with 10 bases left in between. The CDR3 sequence: CASSLGTAAQETQYF. CDR3 DNA: TGCGCCAGCAGCTTGGGCACGGCAGCCCAAGAGACCCAGTACTTC.

The chain has TRBV5-1 and TRBJ1-2; D is possibly TRBD1 (6 bases). CDR1 and CDR2 from the germline V gene are SGHRS and YFSETQ. V lost 0 bases to trimming and J lost 6 bases, with 12 bases between them. The CDR3 sequence is 14 residues long. In nucleotides, the CDR3 is TGCGCCAGCAGCTTGGTACAGGGCATTGATGGCTACACCTTC. Translated, it gives CASSLVQGIDGYTF.

This clonotype was seen ten or more times. This chain links TRBV13 with TRBJ2-7, with D tentatively TRBD1 (5 bases). The length of the CDR3 is 12 residues. Trimming pared 0 bases from V and 7 bases from J, leaving 7 bases between. Germline V CDR1 and CDR2: PRHDT, FYEKMQ (reference sequence). The CDR3 nucleotides read TGTGCCAGCAGCTTAGGGACAGAAGAGCAGTACTTC. It yields the protein CASSLGTEEQYF.

This rearrangement joins TRBV6-5 to TRBJ1-2; 8 bases line up with TRBD1. V shed 2 bases and J 10 bases; nucleotides not matched to a gene: 12. Germline V lookup: CDR1 MNHEY, CDR2 SVGAGI. The CDR3 contains 15 residues. CDR3 amino acids: CASSYVSRGRDYYTF. The CDR3 region has the DNA TGTGCCAGCAGTTACGTGTCCAGGGGGCGCGACTACTACACCTTC.

The chain carries TRBV5-6 and TRBJ2-5; perhaps TRBD1 as D (5 bases). The CDR3 contains 16 residues. Trimming stripped 3 bases from V and 5 bases from J, with 20 bases between. Germline V lookup: CDR1 SGHDT, CDR2 YYEEEE. The CDR3 loop reads CASSSPQGGRRETQYF. The CDR3 coding sequence is TGTGCCAGCAGCTCACCGCAGGGTGGGCGGCGGGAGACCCAGTACTTC. Complete variable domain (other parts from reference TRBV5-6 and TRBJ2-5): DAGVTQSPTHLIKTRGQQVTLRCSPKSGHDTVSWYQQALGQGPQFIFQYYEEEERQRGNFPDRFSGHQFPNYSSELNVNALLLGDSALYLCASSSPQGGRRETQYFGPGTRLLVL.

As concerns this clonotype: A much bigger clone sits one base away, suggesting this may be a read error. This chain joins TRBV18 and TRBJ2-2, with 9 bases matching TRBD1. Germline-derived CDR1 and CDR2 are KGHSH and LQKENI. The CDR3 covers 16 residues. The chain's CDR3 is CAGSPNVGTGPGELFF. CDR3 DNA: TGTGCCGGCTCACCGAACGTAGGGACAGGGCCCGGGGAGCTGTTTTTT.